One sample yielded the 27 T cell receptor beta chains listed below, sequenced in a study of blood T cells in healthy people across ages. PCR was performed a second time for about 6 to 11 cycles using a sample-barcoded 5' primer and a J-beta primer mix. TCRdb reprocessed the 5' RACE reads via MiXCR and lists one record per CDR3 protein. The sample shows hundreds of thousands of distinct CDR3 sequences, 58% of them seen only once. Sequencing was performed on blood. These receptors all come from a man in his 60s in good health.

A note on this clonotype: A much larger clone sits a single nucleotide away, making a read error possible. The J gene is TRBJ2-3, the V gene TRBV20-1; D remains ambiguous. The ends were cut back, 5 bases at V and 4 bases at J, with 22 bases in the middle. CDR1 DFQATT and CDR2 SNEGSKA come from the germline V gene (reference sequence). The CDR3 has 16 amino acids. CDR3 loop: CSAGSYRSGWADTQYF. CDR3 in DNA: TGCAGTGCTGGATCCTATAGGAGTGGCTGGGCAGATACGCAGTATTTT.

This clonotype has more than one count but fewer than ten. Here the CDR3 reads CSAPLWTGTLEEQYF. The CDR3, as DNA: TGCAGTGCTCCACTATGGACAGGGACCTTGGAAGAGCAGTACTTC. The J gene is TRBJ2-7, the V gene TRBV20-1, with 8 bases fitting TRBD1. Germline V lookup: CDR1 DFQATT, CDR2 SNEGSKA (reference sequence). The CDR3 is 15 residues long. With V trimmed by 5 bases and J by 7 bases, 16 bases remained unmatched.

This clonotype was detected a few times. The chain links TRBV12-3 or TRBV12-4 to TRBJ2-3; weak D call: TRBD1 (6 bases). The CDR3 extends over 16 amino acids. V was shortened by 1 base and J by 6 bases, with 17 bases between the two germline ends. The CDR3 DNA sequence: TGTGCCAGCAGTTTAGAGACAGGTGGTCTGGGGGATACGCAGTATTTT. Its protein product is CASSLETGGLGDTQYF.

V gene TRBV6-6 combines with J gene TRBJ1-5; D might be TRBD1 (5 bases). Germline assignment: CDR1 MNHNY and CDR2 SVGAGI (reference sequence). V lost 7 bases and J 5 bases, leaving 12 bases between the germline ends. The CDR3 runs to 13 residues. The CDR3 spells CASIRQQDQPQHF. CDR3 bases: TGTGCCAGCATCAGACAGCAGGATCAGCCCCAGCATTTT.

The V and J genes are TRBV5-5 and TRBJ2-7; 11 bases align to TRBD2. V dropped 2 bases and J dropped 0; count of bases not matched to a gene: 10. CDR1 and CDR2 from the germline V gene are SGHKS and YYEKEE (reference sequence). The length of the CDR3 is 18 residues. The CDR3 nucleotides are TGTGCCAGCAGCTTAACTAGCGGGGGACAACCCGTCTCCTACGAGCAGTACTTC. As protein: CASSLTSGGQPVSYEQYF.

The V gene is TRBV12-3 or TRBV12-4, the J gene TRBJ2-2; a weak D match, TRBD2 (6 bases). Between the trimmed V and J ends, which lost 3 bases and 7 bases, there was a span of 15 bases. This CDR3 contains 15 residues. The CDR3: CASSLTLGRGGELFF. In nucleotides, the CDR3 is TGTGCCAGCAGTTTGACTCTGGGGCGGGGCGGGGAGCTGTTTTTT.

V usage is TRBV28 and J usage is TRBJ2-2; D uncertain. CDR1 MDHEN and CDR2 SYDVKM come from the germline V gene. The V and J ends lost 3 bases and 2 bases respectively, with 13 bases between them. The CDR3 is made up of 16 amino acids. The CDR3 bases are TGTGCCAGCAGTTTCGCCGATTCTAGAAACACCGGGGAGCTGTTTTTT. Its translation is CASSFADSRNTGELFF.

This clonotype came up a few times. The gene calls are TRBV5-1 and TRBJ2-5; D is unclear. The germline V gene encodes CDR1 SGHRS and CDR2 YFSETQ. V gave up 1 base and J gave up 2 bases, with 6 bases separating them. This CDR3 has 13 amino acids. CDR3 region: CASSLNQQETQYF. The CDR3 nucleotides are TGCGCCAGCAGCTTGAATCAACAAGAGACCCAGTACTTC.

The sample holds a few counts of this clonotype. The chain links TRBV10-1 to TRBJ2-1, with D possibly called TRBD1 or TRBD2 (5 bases each). The germline V gene encodes CDR1 WNHNN and CDR2 SYGVQD (reference sequence). Trimming took off 4 bases at V and 10 bases at J, with 17 bases between the two ends. The CDR3 sequence is 14 residues long. DNA for the CDR3: TGCGCCAGCAGTGGGTCCCCCGGGGCGGTCGAGCAGTTCTTC. Encoded protein: CASSGSPGAVEQFF.

This clonotype was counted a few times. The V gene is TRBV12-3 or TRBV12-4, the J gene TRBJ2-1; TRBD1 matches 10 bases. CDR3 length equals 16 residues. The J segment lost 12 bases and the V segment lost 5 bases, leaving 16 bases of the junction unmatched. The CDR3 sequence is CASSALGGQGTSWQFF. CDR3 in DNA: TGTGCCAGCAGTGCCCTGGGGGGACAGGGGACGAGTTGGCAGTTCTTC.

The sample holds a few counts of this clonotype. The CDR3 DNA reads as TGTGCCAGCAGCCAAGATTCGAGGGGAGGAATCTATGGCTACACCTTC. It specifies CASSQDSRGGIYGYTF. The V call is TRBV3-1, the J call TRBJ1-2; D might be TRBD1 (5 bases). V lost 0 bases to trimming and J lost 4 bases, with 15 bases between them. CDR1 is LGHDT and CDR2 is YNNKEL in the germline V gene (reference sequence). The CDR3 is 16 residues long. Complete variable domain (other parts from reference TRBV3-1 and TRBJ1-2): DTAVSQTPKYLVTQMGNDKSIKCEQNLGHDTMYWYKQDSKKFLKIMFSYNNKELIINETVPNRFSPKSPDKAHLNLHINSLELGDSAVYFCASSQDSRGGIYGYTFGSGTRLTVV.

This clonotype occurred a few times. This chain joins TRBV20-1 and TRBJ2-3; tentatively, D is TRBD1 or TRBD2 (5 bases each). This CDR3 region has 14 residues. The germline V and J ends were trimmed by 5 bases and 1 base, with 13 bases remaining between them. The germline V gene has CDR1 DFQATT and CDR2 SNEGSKA (reference sequence). CDR3 nucleotide sequence: TGCAGTGCTCCAGACAGCGGAGGCACAGATACGCAGTATTTT. It specifies CSAPDSGGTDTQYF.

The chain recombines TRBV6-1 with TRBJ2-1; 11 nucleotides match TRBD2. CDR1 and CDR2 (germline): MNHNS, SASEGT. The CDR3 runs to 15 residues. The V and J ends lost 5 bases and 6 bases, in that order; junction bases with no gene match: 6. DNA of the CDR3: TGTGCCAGCAGTTCTAGACTAGCGGGATTCAATGAGCAGTTCTTC. Its protein product is CASSSRLAGFNEQFF.

The rearrangement uses TRBV28 and TRBJ2-5, with D tentatively TRBD1 (7 bases). The V and J ends lost 7 bases and 5 bases respectively, with 17 bases between them. The CDR3 covers 14 residues. Germline assignment: CDR1 MDHEN and CDR2 SYDVKM. For the CDR3, the DNA is TGTGCCAGCAATGGACTAACGGACAGGGAGACCCAGTACTTC. It is translated as CASNGLTDRETQYF.

The chain recombines TRBV12-3 or TRBV12-4 with TRBJ2-3, with 12 positions matching TRBD2. The CDR3 covers 17 residues. Losses at the gene ends were 1 base for V and 2 bases for J; bases not matched to a gene: 4. The DNA of the CDR3 is TGTGCCAGCAGTTTAGTACTAGCGGGGGGAATCACAGATACGCAGTATTTT. It encodes CASSLVLAGGITDTQYF.

The CDR3 nucleotides read TGTGCCAGCAGTGTTTACTCTGGGGCCAACGTCCTGACTTTC. Encoded protein: CASSVYSGANVLTF. The chain uses TRBV28 and TRBJ2-6; no clear D gene. Germline lookup yields CDR1 MDHEN and CDR2 SYDVKM. This CDR3 is built from 14 residues. V was pared by 5 bases and J by 0 bases, with 5 bases between.

The V call is TRBV12-3 or TRBV12-4, the J call TRBJ2-2; 8 bases are shared with TRBD2. The CDR3 contains 15 residues. V shed 6 bases and J 4 bases; nucleotides not matched to a gene: 7. The CDR3 sequence is CASSPHGGGTGELFF. CDR3 coding DNA: TGTGCCAGCAGCCCCCACGGGGGGGGCACCGGGGAGCTGTTTTTT.

V and J are TRBV7-9 and TRBJ2-3, with TRBD2 matching over 8 bases. The ends lost 3 bases at V and 8 bases at J; junction bases unmatched: 10. Germline CDR1 is SEHNR and CDR2 is FQNEAQ (reference sequence). This CDR3 contains 15 residues. In DNA form, the CDR3 reads TGTGCCAGCAGCTTCGGGGGGGCCACGCGCGGTACGCAGTATTTT. Protein sequence: CASSFGGATRGTQYF.

The rearrangement joins TRBV6-2 or TRBV6-3 to TRBJ2-2; 11 nucleotides align to TRBD2. From germline, CDR1 is MNHEY and CDR2 SVGEGT. The CDR3 loop spans 17 amino acids. Germline trimming cut 2 bases from V and 3 bases from J; bases unmatched to any gene: 5. In DNA form, the CDR3 reads TGTGCCAGCAGTTACACCGGGACTAGCGGCGACACCGGGGAGCTGTTTTTT. Its translation: CASSYTGTSGDTGELFF.

The chain combines TRBV14 with TRBJ2-1; 7 bases match TRBD1. The ends lost 6 bases at V and 1 base at J; junction bases unmatched: 6. This CDR3 has 15 residues. Germline loops: CDR1 SGHDN, CDR2 FVKESK. CDR3 region: CASRPQGISYNEQFF. The CDR3 DNA reads TGTGCCAGCAGACCACAGGGGATTTCCTACAATGAGCAGTTCTTC. The full variable domain, completed using reference TRBV14 and TRBJ2-1, is EAGVTQFPSHSVIEKGQTVTLRCDPISGHDNLYWYRRVMGKEIKFLLHFVKESKQDESGMPNNRFLAERTGGTYSTLKVQPAELEDSGVYFCASRPQGISYNEQFFGPGTRLTVL.

The chain employs TRBV6-5 and TRBJ2-1, with 12 bases aligning to TRBD2. The germline CDR1 and CDR2 sequences are MNHEY and SVGAGI. The CDR3 contains 17 residues. V was clipped by 2 bases and J by 6 bases; unmatched bases: 8. The CDR3 spells CASSYGPPSGGANEQFF. CDR3 bases: TGTGCCAGCAGTTACGGCCCACCTAGCGGGGGGGCCAATGAGCAGTTCTTC.

The J gene is TRBJ1-1, the V gene TRBV12-3 or TRBV12-4; TRBD1 might be the D (6 bases). The ends were cut back, 2 bases at V and 1 base at J, with 11 bases in the middle. The length of the CDR3 is 15 residues. CDR3 amino acids: CASSLQGLRNTEAFF. CDR3 in DNA: TGTGCCAGCAGTTTACAGGGGTTGAGGAACACTGAAGCTTTCTTT.

The gene calls are TRBV5-1 and TRBJ1-2; D is possibly TRBD1 (5 bases). Germline values: CDR1 SGHRS, CDR2 YFSETQ. V lost 2 bases to trimming and J lost 4 bases, with 18 bases between them. The CDR3 is 16 residues long. In DNA, the CDR3 is TGCGCCAGCAGCTTCGACCCCCACAGGATCCGCTATGGCTACACCTTC. Amino acid sequence: CASSFDPHRIRYGYTF.

The gene calls are TRBV2 and TRBJ2-2, with 7 bases identical to TRBD2. Losses at the gene ends were 6 bases for V and 5 bases for J; bases not matched to a gene: 6. The V gene's germline CDR1 is SNHLY and CDR2 FYNNEI. This CDR3 has 14 amino acids. CDR3 DNA: TGTGCCAGCAGGGCGGGGGTGAATACCGGGGAGCTGTTTTTT. Translating gives CASRAGVNTGELFF.

J is TRBJ2-7 and V is TRBV11-2; D is undetermined. There are 17 residues in the CDR3. Trimming pared 0 bases from V and 0 bases from J, leaving 15 bases between. Germline values: CDR1 SGHAT, CDR2 FQNNGV. The CDR3 sequence is CASSLDLIRPHSYEQYF. The CDR3 DNA reads as TGTGCCAGCAGCTTAGATCTAATCCGCCCCCACTCCTACGAGCAGTACTTC.

This clonotype was recorded a few times. The genes are TRBV12-3 or TRBV12-4 and TRBJ2-4; 10 nucleotides agree with TRBD2. The J call may be faulty, since TRBJ2-5 better matches the DNA end. The CDR3 runs to 15 residues. CDR3 region: CASSPRSGGQETQYF. The CDR3 coding sequence is TGTGCCAGCAGCCCCCGTAGCGGGGGGCAAGAGACCCAGTACTTC.

The chain joins TRBV7-2 to TRBJ2-3; 11 bases map to TRBD2. V dropped 4 bases and J dropped 5; count of bases not matched to a gene: 5. This CDR3 has 15 residues. In germline, CDR1 is SGHTA, CDR2 FQGNSA. CDR3 protein: CASSWKTSGVDTQYF. The DNA for the CDR3 is TGTGCCAGCAGCTGGAAGACTAGCGGGGTAGATACGCAGTATTTT.